The 27 T cell receptor beta chains presented below share a single source sample, sequenced in a study of T cells during gluten challenge in celiac disease. Cells were tetramer-binding CD4+ effector-memory gut-homing T cells. Paired single-cell TRA and TRB sequences were amplified by three nested PCRs with multiplexed primers. TCRdb reanalysed the single-cell sequencing reads using MiXCR and keeps one entry per CDR3 protein. The table records some 350 distinct CDR3 sequences, around half of them present only once. The specimen was gluten-specific CD4+ T cells sorted from blood using tetramers, collected at baseline or on day 6, 14 or 28 of gluten challenge (not recorded which). These receptors originate from a male donor with celiac disease.

The chain has TRBV9 and TRBJ1-1, with D perhaps matching TRBD1 (5 bases). The germline V gene has CDR1 SGDLS and CDR2 YYNGEE. The V gene lost 0 bases and the J gene lost 6 bases, with 15 bases spanning the gap. This CDR3 spans 15 amino acids. CDR3 protein: CASSVEGQGGSEAFF. The CDR3 nucleotides are TGTGCCAGCAGCGTAGAAGGGCAGGGTGGCTCTGAAGCTTTCTTT.

The V and J genes are TRBV5-1 and TRBJ2-3; a weak D match, TRBD1 (5 bases). Trimming shortened V by 3 bases and J by 0 bases, and 11 bases separated the two germline ends. The CDR3 has 15 residues. CDR1 and CDR2 (germline): SGHRS, YFSETQ. CDR3 DNA sequence: TGCGCCAGCAGCTATGGACAAACTAGCACAGATACGCAGTATTTT. Translated, it gives CASSYGQTSTDTQYF.

The DNA of the CDR3 is TGTGCCAGTAGTATCGGTATGGGGACAGATACGCAGTATTTT. As protein: CASSIGMGTDTQYF. The chain carries TRBV19 and TRBJ2-3; D is undetermined. This CDR3 spans 14 amino acids. Per the germline V gene, CDR1 is LNHDA and CDR2 is SQIVND (reference sequence). V lost 3 bases, J lost 3 bases, and 10 bases lay in between.

The rearrangement links TRBV12-3 or TRBV12-4 to TRBJ2-7; D is unclear. CDR3 length: 12 residues. Between the trimmed V and J ends, which lost 6 bases and 3 bases, there was a span of 9 bases. CDR3 sequence (DNA): TGTGCCAGCAGCCTTCAGGACTACGAGCAGTACTTC. Translation gives CASSLQDYEQYF.

By sample share, this clonotype is large. This chain joins TRBV29-1 and TRBJ2-3; 8 positions match TRBD1. Germline CDR1 SQVTM, CDR2 ANQGSEA. The CDR3 has 13 residues. Trimming cost V 4 bases and J 4 bases; bases outside gene matches: 4. CDR3 sequence: CSVGQGFADTQYF. As DNA, the CDR3 is TGCAGCGTTGGACAGGGGTTCGCAGATACGCAGTATTTT.

This clonotype is large in the sample. The rearrangement uses TRBV7-6 and TRBJ2-3; 8 nucleotides align to TRBD2. This CDR3 is 19 amino acids long. The V segment lost 2 bases and the J segment 3 bases; nucleotides outside the gene matches: 16. Germline CDR1 SGHVS, CDR2 FNYEAQ. CDR3 region: CASSLLHWGAGGLTDTQYF. The CDR3 nucleotides are TGTGCCAGCAGCTTACTCCATTGGGGGGCGGGGGGCCTTACAGATACGCAGTATTTT.

A word on this clonotype: This could be a read error, since a much larger clone is one nucleotide away. The CDR3 region has the DNA TGCAACGTTGGGGCAGGGGGAACCGGGGAGCTGTTTTTT. Encoded protein: CNVGAGGTGELFF. The chain couples TRBV29-1 to TRBJ2-2, with 7 bases lining up with TRBD1. Germline V CDR1 and CDR2: SQVTM, ANQGSEA. The CDR3 covers 13 residues.

This sequence joins TRBV5-8 and TRBJ1-1, with D possibly being TRBD1 (5 bases). CDR1 and CDR2 (germline): SGHTS, YDEGEE. This CDR3 comprises 13 residues. V shed 4 bases and J shed 7 bases, with 14 bases lying between them. The CDR3 region has the DNA TGTGCCAGCAGCCGGGGCCGGGGAGGTGAAGCTTTCTTT. Residues: CASSRGRGGEAFF.

The CDR3 loop reads CATSREGRQGGTQYF. The CDR3 bases are TGTGCCACCAGCAGAGAGGGGAGACAGGGGGGGACCCAGTACTTC. This chain joins TRBV15 and TRBJ2-5; 9 nucleotides match TRBD1. The CDR3 consists of 15 residues. Looked up from germline, CDR1 is LNHNV and CDR2 is YYDKDF (reference sequence). J gave up 7 bases and V 0 bases, and 6 bases lay outside the gene matches.

This clonotype is classed as hyperexpanded. The rearrangement uses TRBV30 and TRBJ2-2, with 8 bases fitting TRBD1. Trimming at V came to 5 bases and at J to 3 bases, leaving 8 bases not matched to a gene. The CDR3 extends over 15 amino acids. Germline V gene lookup returns CDR1 GTSNPN and CDR2 SVGIG (reference sequence). CDR3 amino acids: CAWSRQGWDTGELFF. Here the CDR3 DNA reads TGTGCCTGGTCGAGACAGGGGTGGGACACCGGGGAGCTGTTTTTT.

This clonotype was detected a few times. The J gene is TRBJ2-5, the V gene TRBV7-2; D perhaps matches TRBD2 (7 bases). V was cut by 1 base and J by 0 bases, with 15 bases left in between. This CDR3 has 17 amino acids. Germline V gene lookup returns CDR1 SGHTA and CDR2 FQGNSA. In DNA, the CDR3 is TGTGCCAGCAGCTTAGTGGGCGGGGGCGCATACCAAGAGACCCAGTACTTC. It is translated as CASSLVGGGAYQETQYF.

This clonotype was counted only a few times. The V gene is TRBV7-2, the J gene TRBJ2-7; the D is unclear. Deletions cut 3 bases from V and 0 bases from J, with 9 bases between. The CDR3 contains 14 residues. Germline CDR1 SGHTA, CDR2 FQGNSA. The CDR3 nucleotides are TGTGCCAGCAGCTTCGGGTTTAGCTCCTACGAGCAGTACTTC. Translating gives CASSFGFSSYEQYF.

This chain joins TRBV18 and TRBJ1-1; tentative D call: TRBD1 (6 bases). This CDR3 has 14 amino acids. V was trimmed by 4 bases and J by 3 bases, leaving 12 bases between them. Germline values: CDR1 KGHSH, CDR2 LQKENI. The CDR3 protein is CASSLGGFDTEAFF. The CDR3 region has the DNA TGTGCCAGCTCACTGGGGGGCTTCGACACTGAAGCTTTCTTT.

The chain combines TRBV5-1 with TRBJ1-2; tentatively, D is TRBD1 (5 bases). Trimming took off 0 bases at V and 2 bases at J, with 5 bases between the two ends. Looked up from germline, CDR1 is SGHRS and CDR2 is YFSETQ. This CDR3 spans 13 amino acids. The CDR3 reads CASSLGQNYGYTF. CDR3 nucleotide sequence: TGCGCCAGCAGCTTGGGACAGAACTATGGCTACACCTTC. The full variable domain, its missing parts supplied by reference TRBV5-1 and TRBJ1-2, is KAGVTQTPRYLIKTRGQQVTLSCSPISGHRSVSWYQQTPGQGLQFLFEYFSETQRNKGNFPGRFSGRQFSNSRSEMNVSTLELGDSALYLCASSLGQNYGYTFGSGTRLTVV.

The V and J genes are TRBV28 and TRBJ2-5; D is unresolved. The germline V gene has CDR1 MDHEN and CDR2 SYDVKM. CDR3 length: 14 amino acids. The V end lost 2 bases, the J end lost 0 bases, and 7 bases lay between the germline ends. The CDR3 protein is CASSLGSYQETQYF. The CDR3 bases are TGTGCCAGCAGTTTAGGTTCGTACCAAGAGACCCAGTACTTC.

Details on this clonotype: Mismatch with germline at one junction end may stem from a read error. The chain employs TRBV19 and TRBJ1-5; a possible D gene is TRBD1 (6 bases). The CDR3 runs to 16 residues. Germline-derived CDR1 and CDR2 are LNHDA and SQIVND (reference sequence). CDR3: CSSSMAIQGTHQPQHF. In DNA form, the CDR3 reads TGTTCCAGTAGTATGGCTATACAGGGAACCCACCAGCCCCAGCATTTT.

This chain joins TRBV5-6 and TRBJ2-1; weak D call: TRBD2 (5 bases). The length of the CDR3 is 13 residues. In germline, CDR1 is SGHDT, CDR2 YYEEEE. Trimming shortened V by 1 base and J by 10 bases, and 12 bases separated the two germline ends. For the CDR3, the DNA is TGTGCCAGCAGCTTGTTCCAACTAGTCGAGCAGTTCTTC. Translating gives CASSLFQLVEQFF.

This sequence joins TRBV7-3 and TRBJ2-1; tentative D call: TRBD1 (6 bases). This CDR3 contains 13 residues. Trimming shortened V by 3 bases and J by 9 bases, and 12 bases separated the two germline ends. Germline CDR1 is SGHTA and CDR2 is FQGTGA. CDR3 nucleotides: TGTGCCAGCAGCTTGAACTGGGACACTGAGCAGTTCTTC. This gives the protein CASSLNWDTEQFF.

V is TRBV5-6 and J is TRBJ1-1, with unresolved D. Germline loops: CDR1 SGHDT, CDR2 YYEEEE. The CDR3 contains 14 residues. The germline V and J ends were trimmed by 2 bases and 4 bases, with 12 bases remaining between them. CDR3 loop: CASSFSPSGTEAFF. Here the CDR3 DNA reads TGTGCCAGCAGCTTTTCTCCTAGCGGCACTGAAGCTTTCTTT. The whole variable domain, remainder taken from reference TRBV5-6 and TRBJ1-1, is DAGVTQSPTHLIKTRGQQVTLRCSPKSGHDTVSWYQQALGQGPQFIFQYYEEEERQRGNFPDRFSGHQFPNYSSELNVNALLLGDSALYLCASSFSPSGTEAFFGQGTRLTVV.

Within the sample, this clonotype is hyperexpanded (1% or more). This chain joins TRBV20-1 and TRBJ2-7; no definite D call. The germline gives CDR1 DFQATT, CDR2 SNEGSKA (reference sequence). V was trimmed by 1 base and J by 3 bases, leaving 10 bases between them. The CDR3 loop spans 13 amino acids. The CDR3 sequence is CSARGPYRYEQYF. CDR3 nucleotides: TGCAGTGCTAGAGGACCTTACCGCTACGAGCAGTACTTC.

This clonotype is categorized as hyperexpanded. The gene calls are TRBV20-1 and TRBJ1-1, with unresolved D. Looked up from germline, CDR1 is DFQATT and CDR2 is SNEGSKA (reference sequence). The CDR3 sequence is 13 residues long. Trimming removed 4 bases from V and 0 bases from J, with 9 bases in between. DNA for the CDR3: TGCAGTGCTACGGCACAGTTGAACACTGAAGCTTTCTTT. Translation: CSATAQLNTEAFF.

Turning to this clonotype: The junction does not match germline at one end; this may be a read error. The CDR3 region has the DNA TGTGTCAGCAGCGTATGGGCTAGCACCGAGCAGTTCTTC. Translating it yields CVSSVWASTEQFF. The V call is TRBV9, the J call TRBJ2-1, with a weak D call TRBD2 (5 bases). The length of the CDR3 is 13 residues. The germline V gene encodes CDR1 SGDLS and CDR2 YYNGEE.

The chain combines TRBV6-2 or TRBV6-3 with TRBJ2-1; maybe TRBD2 (5 bases). The CDR3 has 12 residues. Looked up from germline, CDR1 is MNHEY and CDR2 is SVGEGT. Trimming removed 7 bases at V and 7 bases at J, with 11 bases between. The DNA of the CDR3 is TGTGCCAGCAAGTCGCTAGCTAATGAGCAGTTCTTC. This sequence encodes CASKSLANEQFF.

This CDR3 reads CASSIVSGGFVGDGYTF. The CDR3 DNA reads as TGTGCCAGTAGTATCGTCTCCGGGGGGTTCGTTGGCGATGGCTACACCTTC. V is TRBV19 and J is TRBJ1-2; tentatively, D is TRBD1 (5 bases). Trimming pared 3 bases from V and 6 bases from J, leaving 23 bases between. This CDR3 region has 17 residues. Germline values: CDR1 LNHDA, CDR2 SQIVND (reference sequence).

J is TRBJ2-3 and V is TRBV7-6, with a weak D call TRBD2 (6 bases). CDR3 length: 15 residues. V lost 1 base and J lost 2, with 10 bases in between. Germline CDR1 SGHVS, CDR2 FNYEAQ. As DNA, the CDR3 is TGTGCCAGCAGCTTAGTTGGGACTTCCACAGATACGCAGTATTTT. Translating it yields CASSLVGTSTDTQYF. Full variable domain (remainder filled in from reference TRBV7-6 and TRBJ2-3): GAGVSQSPRYKVTKRGQDVALRCDPISGHVSLYWYRQALGQGPEFLTYFNYEAQQDKSGLPNDRFSAERPEGSISTLTIQRTEQRDSAMYRCASSLVGTSTDTQYFGPGTRLTVL.

This clonotype was recorded a few times. This chain joins TRBV19 and TRBJ2-1, with D possibly being TRBD1 or TRBD2 (6 bases each). This CDR3 is built from 16 residues. V lost 1 base and J 8 bases, leaving 18 bases between the germline ends. Per germline, CDR1 LNHDA and CDR2 SQIVND (reference sequence). CDR3 sequence: CASSIVGGWSGDEQFF. In DNA form, the CDR3 reads TGTGCCAGTAGTATAGTAGGGGGGTGGAGCGGTGATGAGCAGTTCTTC. Based on the CDR3 plus reference TRBV19 and TRBJ2-1, the full variable domain is DGGITQSPKYLFRKEGQNVTLSCEQNLNHDAMYWYRQDPGQGLRLIYYSQIVNDFQKGDIAEGYSVSREKKESFPLTVTSAQKNPTAFYLCASSIVGGWSGDEQFFGPGTRLTVL.

This clonotype was found a few times. The chain has TRBV4-3 and TRBJ2-3, with D perhaps matching TRBD1 (5 bases). The CDR3 is 13 amino acids. Germline values: CDR1 LGHNA, CDR2 YSLEER. Trimming took off 2 bases at V and 6 bases at J, with 9 bases between the two ends. The CDR3 sequence is CASSQRTTDTQYF. The CDR3 nucleotides read TGCGCCAGCAGCCAACGGACAACGGATACGCAGTATTTT.